These T cell receptor beta chains were read from a single sample in a study of T cell repertoires in cytomegalovirus infection. TCRdb re-derived calls from the reads in MiXCR, one entry per CDR3 protein. The table records about 900,000 distinct CDR3 sequences, more than 25% of them present only once. No antigen has been identified for these receptors. Sample: cultured CD8+ T cells from PBMCs, taken from culture after CMV antigen stimulation. These receptor sequences come from a human donor in good health (CMV status not recorded). Some clones in this sample may be carry-over from other donors' samples. The CDR3 runs from the conserved cysteine through the conserved F or W. The D gene is left open where the match is weak. Only some rows state a clone size, as once, few, many or a class for expanded clones.

v_gene	abundance	j_gene	d_gene	len	CDR3nt	CDR3aa
TRBV19	few	TRBJ2-2	-	17	TGTGCCAGTAGCCACTCCCTAGGCTTCACGAACACCGGGGAGCTGTTTTTT	CASSHSLGFTNTGELFF
TRBV7-9	few	TRBJ2-4	-	17	TGTGCCAGCAGCTTGGGGACTGGGGGGACGGCCAAAAACATTCAGTACTTC	CASSLGTGGTAKNIQYF
TRBV19	-	TRBJ2-1	-	12	TGTGCCACTTCAGAGTCCTACAATGAGCAGTTCTTC	CATSESYNEQFF
TRBV7-2	few	TRBJ2-2	-	16	TGTGCCAGCAGAGACAGCCAAAAGACCAACACCGGGGAGCTGTTTTTT	CASRDSQKTNTGELFF
TRBV4-1	many	TRBJ2-1	-	17	TGCGCCAGCAGCCAAGTTCGTCGGGGGGCCCCTTACAATGAGCAGTTCTTC	CASSQVRRGAPYNEQFF
TRBV7-6	-	TRBJ2-3	TRBD1	15	TGTGCCAGCAGCTCCCGGGACAGGGAAGTAGATACGCAGTATTTT	CASSSRDREVDTQYF
TRBV2	once	TRBJ2-5	-	15	TGTGCCAGCAGTGAAACGGGATGGTACCAAGAGACCCAGTACTTC	CASSETGWYQETQYF
TRBV7-6	few	TRBJ2-3	-	15	TGTGCCAGCAGCTTGCCAGGGAGGAGCACAGATACGCAGTATTTT	CASSLPGRSTDTQYF
TRBV29-1	-	TRBJ2-7	-	13	TGCAGCGCTTGTATCGCAGTTGTCGACGAGCAGTACTTC	CSACIAVVDEQYF
TRBV6-8	-	TRBJ2-7	TRBD2	15	TGTGCCAGCAGTGTCCGGGGAGGGGAGGCCTACGAGCAGTACTTC	CASSVRGGEAYEQYF
TRBV7-8	many	TRBJ2-2	TRBD1	15	TGTGCCACTTGGGGACAGGGCGCGGGAACCGGGGAGCTGTTTTTT	CATWGQGAGTGELFF
TRBV4-1	few	TRBJ2-1	TRBD2	19	TGCGCCAGCAGCCAAGTTTTAAGTCTAGCGGGGAGTTCGTATAATGAGCAGTTCTTC	CASSQVLSLAGSSYNEQFF
TRBV27	-	TRBJ1-2	TRBD1	15	TGTGCCAGTAGTCTAAGACAGGGCCCTTTCTATGGCTACACCTTC	CASSLRQGPFYGYTF
TRBV7-9	-	TRBJ2-2	TRBD1	16	TGTGCCAGCAGCTTCCGGGACAGGGGGCCTACCGGGGAGCTGTTTTTT	CASSFRDRGPTGELFF
TRBV10-3	few	TRBJ2-1	-	13	TGTGCCATCAAGGCAGGGCAATACAATGAGCAGTTCTTC	CAIKAGQYNEQFF
TRBV5-5	-	TRBJ1-1	-	13	TGTGCCAGCAGCTTGGATATCGGCACTGAAGCTTTCTTT	CASSLDIGTEAFF
TRBV19	-	TRBJ2-5	-	13	TGTGCCAGTAGTATAGGTGTAGAAGAGACCCAGTACTTC	CASSIGVEETQYF
TRBV23-1	-	TRBJ1-1	-	21	TGCGCCACCCCTCTAGGGTGGTGCACGGGGGCGGATTCGAAGTTTAACACTGAAGCTTTCTTT	CATPLGWCTGADSKFNTEAFF
TRBV2	-	TRBJ2-5	TRBD1	14	TGTGCCAGCAGTGAAATCGGGACAGAAGAGACCCAGTACTTC	CASSEIGTEETQYF
TRBV20-1	-	TRBJ1-2	-	13	TGCAGTGCTAGAGATTACGGGGTTGATGGCTACACCTTC	CSARDYGVDGYTF
TRBV5-1	few	TRBJ2-1	-	14	TGCGCCAGCCGCCGAGGTAGTTCCCTCAATGAGCAGTTCTTC	CASRRGSSLNEQFF
TRBV7-6	few	TRBJ2-1	TRBD2	18	TGTGCCAGCAGCCGACCTCCGGACGGGACTAGCTCCTACAATGAGCAGTTCTTC	CASSRPPDGTSSYNEQFF
TRBV4-2	many	TRBJ2-7	-	13	TGTGCCAGCAGCCAAGATCTTGGCTACGAGCAGTACTTC	CASSQDLGYEQYF
TRBV6-6	-	TRBJ2-2	TRBD1	17	TGTGCCAGCAGTTACTTCAACAGGGGGCTGTGGACCGGGGAGCTGTTTTTT	CASSYFNRGLWTGELFF
TRBV4-1	-	TRBJ1-4	-	15	TGCGCCAGCAGCCAATGGCAGGGGTTGGAGGAAAAACTGTTTTTT	CASSQWQGLEEKLFF
TRBV7-9	few	TRBJ2-1	-	17	TGTGCCAGCAGCTTAGCGCCGGTCCCCGTCTCCTACAATGAGCAGTTCTTC	CASSLAPVPVSYNEQFF
TRBV7-9	-	TRBJ1-1	-	14	TGTGCCAGTAGCTACGAGACAGCCAGGACTGAAGCTTTCTTT	CASSYETARTEAFF
TRBV10-1	-	TRBJ2-3	TRBD2	14	TGCGCCAGCAGTCATAGCGGGGCCACAGATACGCAGTATTTT	CASSHSGATDTQYF
TRBV6-1	few	TRBJ2-7	TRBD1	13	TGTGCCACCATGACAGGGGACCCCTACGAGCAGTACTTC	CATMTGDPYEQYF
TRBV28	few	TRBJ2-1	-	13	TGTGCCAGCAGTCTAGACCTGTCGAATGAGCAGTTCTTC	CASSLDLSNEQFF
TRBV12-3/TRBV12-4	few	TRBJ1-2	-	14	TGTGCCAGCAGCCCCCAGGGAGGCTACTATGGCTACACCTTC	CASSPQGGYYGYTF